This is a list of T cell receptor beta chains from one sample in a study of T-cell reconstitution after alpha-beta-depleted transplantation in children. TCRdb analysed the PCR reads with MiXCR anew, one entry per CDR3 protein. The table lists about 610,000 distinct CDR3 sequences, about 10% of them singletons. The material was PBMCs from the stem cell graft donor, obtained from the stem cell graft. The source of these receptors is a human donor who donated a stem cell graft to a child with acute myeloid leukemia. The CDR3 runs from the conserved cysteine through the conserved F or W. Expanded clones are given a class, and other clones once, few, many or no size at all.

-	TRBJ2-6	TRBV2	CASSVGGRGANVLTF
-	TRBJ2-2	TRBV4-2	CASSQDVAGGSGELFF
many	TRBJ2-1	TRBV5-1	CASSPVPSSYNEQFF
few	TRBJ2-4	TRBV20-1	CSARDLGGRADRNIQYF
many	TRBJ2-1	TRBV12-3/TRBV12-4	CASSFMASGMNEQFF
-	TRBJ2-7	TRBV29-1	CSVRVTSGSSYEQYF
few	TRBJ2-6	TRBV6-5	CASSYGAHGANVLTF
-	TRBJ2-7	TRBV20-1	CSAEGLAGDEQYF
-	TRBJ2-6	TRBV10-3	CATKTTGSGANVLTF
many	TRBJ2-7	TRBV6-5	CASSYDTAGKVEQYF
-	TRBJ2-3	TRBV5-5	CASSSTGGSTDTQYF
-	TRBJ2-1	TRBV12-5	CASGPGVGDRSYNEQFF
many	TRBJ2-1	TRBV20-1	CSAKESSGYNEQFF
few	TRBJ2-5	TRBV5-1	CASALDKLGETQYF
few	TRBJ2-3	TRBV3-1	CASSQGEGRDTQYF
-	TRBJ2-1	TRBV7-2	CASRRSSGLYNEQFF
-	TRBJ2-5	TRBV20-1	CSAHTGTLKGETQYF
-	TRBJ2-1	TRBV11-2	CASSLSFGGHGSSYNEQFF
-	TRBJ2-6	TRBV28	CASRGQVAGANVLTF
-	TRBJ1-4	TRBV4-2	CASSQETADEKLFF
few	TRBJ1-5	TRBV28	CASSPHSDNQPQHF
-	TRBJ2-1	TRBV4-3	CASSPGAGGFNEQFF
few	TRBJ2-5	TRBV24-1	CATSDRRGETQYF
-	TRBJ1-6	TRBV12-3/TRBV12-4	CASSFPKRTPLHF
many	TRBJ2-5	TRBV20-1	CSATAGVLGGETQYF
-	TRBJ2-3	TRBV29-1	CSVRPVGDTQYF
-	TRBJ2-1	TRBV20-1	CSASNYGTSGRASPSNEQFF